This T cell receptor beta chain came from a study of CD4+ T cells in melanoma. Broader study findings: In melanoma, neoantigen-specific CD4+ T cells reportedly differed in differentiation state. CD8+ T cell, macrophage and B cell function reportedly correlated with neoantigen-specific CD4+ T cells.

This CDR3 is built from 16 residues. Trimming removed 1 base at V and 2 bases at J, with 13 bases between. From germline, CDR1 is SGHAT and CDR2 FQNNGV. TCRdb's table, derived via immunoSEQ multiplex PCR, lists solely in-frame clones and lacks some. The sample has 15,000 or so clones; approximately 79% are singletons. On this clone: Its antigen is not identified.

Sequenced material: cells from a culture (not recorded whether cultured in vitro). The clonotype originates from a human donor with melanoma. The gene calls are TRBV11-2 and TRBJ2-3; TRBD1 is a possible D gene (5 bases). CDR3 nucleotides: TGTGCCAGCAGCTTAGGCAGGGCCATTAACACAGATACGCAGTATTTT. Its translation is CASSLGRAINTDTQYF.